This T cell receptor (beta chain) was sequenced for a study of tumor and adjacent non-tumor tissue in lung cancer. Study context: The patients, roughly 10 men and roughly 5 women, were about 30 to 76 with stage I to III disease.

About this clonotype: A clone one base away is much larger, so this may be a read error.

A modified ARM-PCR protocol with three rounds of nested PCR amplified TCRbeta. TCRdb independently ran MiXCR on the multiplex PCR reads; one entry per CDR3 protein. The repertoire holds 60,000 to 85,000 distinct CDR3 sequences, with 60% to 80% as singletons. CDR3 size: 17 residues. Germline V gene lookup returns CDR1 LNHDA and CDR2 SQIVND (reference sequence). Trimming stripped 5 bases from V and 8 bases from J, with 25 bases between. The template was RNA from unsorted bulk tissue. The chain combines TRBV19 with TRBJ2-1; D is possibly TRBD2 (7 bases). The sequence was collected from a woman aged 50 to 60 with non-small cell lung cancer. Sample: lung tumor tissue. The CDR3 reads CASSLGLVGGFVDEQFF. Here the CDR3 DNA reads TGTGCCAGTAGTCTCGGACTAGTAGGGGGTTTTGTGGATGAGCAGTTCTTC.